This is a list of T cell receptor beta chains from one sample in a study of cytomegalovirus exposure and HLA in healthy donors. Produced via immunoSEQ multiplex PCR; TCRdb's table is partial and in-frame only. This sample's clone table lists approximately 60,000 clones. Sequencing used PBMCs. The receptors were gathered from a man aged 25 to 40 in good health and CMV-seropositive. CDR3s include the opening cysteine and the closing phenylalanine or tryptophan. D genes are given only for firm matches.

.,TRBV6-1,TRBJ2-7,TGTGCCAGCAGTGAAAGGGCGGCAGGGTTCAACGAGCAGTACTTC,CASSERAAGFNEQYF
TRBD1,TRBV19,TRBJ1-2,TGTGCCAGTAGTGTATCGGGACAGGGACCTAACTATGGCTACACCTTC,CASSVSGQGPNYGYTF
TRBD1,TRBV6-5,TRBJ1-1,TGTGCCAGCAGTACTAGACAGGGCATTAACACTGAAGCTTTCTTT,CASSTRQGINTEAFF
.,TRBV6-4,TRBJ1-1,TGTGCCAGCAGTGAAGGGGGCACTGAAGCTTTCTTT,CASSEGGTEAFF
.,TRBV18,TRBJ2-3,TGTGCCAGCGCACCGGGGGTAGGGACTTACACAGATACGCAGTATTTT,CASAPGVGTYTDTQYF
.,TRBV18,TRBJ2-7,TGTGCCAGCTCACCACCGGTCACAACCTACGAGCAGTACTTC,CASSPPVTTYEQYF
.,TRBV7-2,TRBJ1-5,TGTGCCAGCAGCTTAGTTGGGGGCCTCAATCAGCCCCAGCATTTT,CASSLVGGLNQPQHF
TRBD1,TRBV19,TRBJ2-7,TGTGCCAGTAGTAACGACAGGGGACAAGAGCAGTACTTC,CASSNDRGQEQYF
.,TRBV4-2,TRBJ2-3,TGTGCCAGCAGCCAAGGGACTCAGGCAGATACGCAGTATTTT,CASSQGTQADTQYF
TRBD2,TRBV10-3,TRBJ2-2,TGTGCCATCAGTGAACCGGGAGGGACCGGGGAGCTGTTTTTT,CAISEPGGTGELFF
TRBD1,TRBV27,TRBJ1-4,TGTGCCAGCAGTGAAGGGACAGGGTTTATCGAAAAACTGTTTTTT,CASSEGTGFIEKLFF
.,TRBV25-1,TRBJ2-7,TGTGCCAGCAGTGAATATGAGACTGATGCCTACGAGCAGTACTTC,CASSEYETDAYEQYF
TRBD2,TRBV30,TRBJ2-5,TGTGCCGGGAGTGTAAGCGGCGCGGGGGGAGAGACCCAGTACTTC,CAGSVSGAGGETQYF
TRBD1,TRBV5-1,TRBJ1-2,TGCGCCAGCAGCTTGGCGACAGGGAATGGCTACACCTTC,CASSLATGNGYTF
.,TRBV6-5,TRBJ2-5,TGTGCCAGCAGTTACGGCAGGGCAGAGACCCAGTACTTC,CASSYGRAETQYF
.,TRBV25-1,TRBJ2-2,TGTGCCAGCAGCGTCACGGGACTGGGGACCGGGGAGCTGTTTTTT,CASSVTGLGTGELFF
TRBD1,TRBV4-2,TRBJ1-5,TGTGCCAGCAGCCAAGATCGCGGGTTCACAGGGGGCCATTATGAGCCCCAGCATTTT,CASSQDRGFTGGHYEPQHF
TRBD2,TRBV29-1,TRBJ2-3,TGCAGCGTTGAAGATCTGCTAGCGGGAGTGGCTGATAAGCAGTATTTT,CSVEDLLAGVADKQYF